This T cell receptor beta chain was retrieved from a study of cytomegalovirus exposure and HLA in healthy donors. Study-level results: The TCR clusters that emerged in the first cohort tended, a later analysis found, to co-occur in the approximately 130 validation repertoires. The study designated 150 to 200 TCR beta chains cytomegalovirus-associated.

Unmatched junction bases numbered 6, after V lost 5 bases and J lost 1 base. The V gene's germline CDR1 is SGHTA and CDR2 FQGNSA. The CDR3 totals 18 residues. The table came from immunoSEQ multiplex PCR; TCRdb's copy has only in-frame clones and leaves some out. The data hold roughly 130,000 clones, with approximately 90% observed a single time. In the case of this clone: Its matching antigen is unknown.

Sequenced material: PBMCs. This sequence was found in a woman aged 25-40 years in good health and CMV-seropositive. The J gene is TRBJ2-2, the V gene TRBV7-2, with 14 bases matching TRBD2. This CDR3 reads CASSKGLAGAGNTGELFF. The CDR3 DNA sequence: TGTGCCAGCAGCAAGGGACTAGCGGGAGCAGGGAACACCGGGGAGCTGTTTTTT.